The 19 T cell receptor beta chains below come from one sample, sequenced in a study of blood T cell repertoires in COVID-19. TCRdb's copy holds only in-frame clones and misses some; the assay was immunoSEQ multiplex PCR. The sample yields about 150,000 clones, approximately 90% seen once. Material: PBMCs or T cells enriched from blood (not recorded which). These receptors were taken from a man between 50 and 59 years old who had recovered from COVID-19.

The genes are TRBV7-3 and TRBJ2-5; D gene uncertain. CDR3 length: 12 residues. Germline CDR1 is SGHTA and CDR2 is FQGTGA. Trimming left V 6 bases short and J 0 bases short, with 5 bases between. The CDR3 here is CASRSDQETQYF. As DNA, the CDR3 is TGTGCCAGCAGGTCAGACCAAGAGACCCAGTACTTC. The full variable domain, completed using reference TRBV7-3 and TRBJ2-5, is GAGVSQTPSNKVTEKGKYVELRCDPISGHTALYWYRQSLGQGPEFLIYFQGTGAADDSGLPNDRFFAVRPEGSVSTLKIQRTERGDSAVYLCASRSDQETQYFGPGTRLLVL.

The V call is TRBV29-1, the J call TRBJ1-1; 7 nucleotides agree with TRBD1. V shed 5 bases, J shed 2 bases, and the junction held 5 bases outside the gene matches. The CDR3 is 13 amino acids. CDR1 is SQVTM and CDR2 is ANQGSEA in the germline V gene. DNA of the CDR3: TGCAGCGTTCCGACAGGGACAAACACTGAAGCTTTCTTT. Its translation: CSVPTGTNTEAFF.

This clone was counted a single time. The J gene is TRBJ1-2, the V gene TRBV5-4; 8 bases align to TRBD1. CDR1 and CDR2 from the germline V gene are SGHNT and YYREEE (reference sequence). The V gene end was trimmed by 3 bases and the J gene end by 4 bases; junction bases not matched to a gene: 8. There are 15 residues in the CDR3. CDR3 DNA sequence: TGTGCCAGCAGCTCACCCGGGACAGGCCCCTATGGCTACACCTTC. Translating gives CASSSPGTGPYGYTF.

The chain joins TRBV24-1 to TRBJ2-2, with D maybe TRBD1 (6 bases). The CDR3 covers 15 residues. CDR1 and CDR2 (germline): KGHDR, SFDVKD. Trimming shortened V by 4 bases and J by 5 bases, and 13 bases separated the two germline ends. This CDR3 reads CATSDTRTATGELFF. The CDR3 DNA reads as TGTGCCACCAGTGACACACGGACAGCAACCGGGGAGCTGTTTTTT.

V gene TRBV5-4 combines with J gene TRBJ1-1; perhaps TRBD1 as D (6 bases). Per germline, CDR1 SGHNT and CDR2 YYREEE (reference sequence). CDR3 length equals 16 residues. V lost 0 bases and J 1 base, leaving 13 bases between the germline ends. CDR3 DNA: TGTGCCAGCAGCTTGGCCGGGACACTCGGGAACACTGAAGCTTTCTTT. This gives the protein CASSLAGTLGNTEAFF.

The J gene is TRBJ2-1, the V gene TRBV4-3, with 13 positions matching TRBD2. The CDR3 is 17 amino acids. Germline CDR1 and CDR2: LGHNA and YSLEER. The junction had 6 bases not matched to a gene; V was cut back by 0 bases and J by 7 bases. For the CDR3, the DNA is TGCGCCAGCAGCCAAGATCTGACTAGCGGGAGGCCGAATGAGCAGTTCTTC. It yields the protein CASSQDLTSGRPNEQFF.

V and J are TRBV7-9 and TRBJ1-1, with D hard to call. From germline, CDR1 is SEHNR and CDR2 FQNEAQ (reference sequence). With 5 bases removed from V and 11 bases from J, the gap between germline ends came to 12 bases. The CDR3 totals 11 residues. CDR3 coding DNA: TGTGCCAGCAGCCGCGGGGTTCGGGCTTTCTTT. Its protein is CASSRGVRAFF.

CDR3 protein: CASGRVGGAEQYV. DNA of the CDR3: TGTGCCAGCGGCAGGGTGGGGGGTGCGGAGCAGTACGTC. The chain carries TRBV5-5 and TRBJ2-7; D might be TRBD2 (6 bases). V was cut by 7 bases and J by 7 bases, with 18 bases left in between. The CDR3 is made up of 13 amino acids. Germline V CDR1 and CDR2: SGHKS, YYEKEE (reference sequence).

The chain joins TRBV28 to TRBJ1-5; D is unclear. CDR1 is MDHEN and CDR2 is SYDVKM in the germline V gene. V lost 9 bases and J lost 1, with 7 bases in between. CDR3 length: 12 amino acids. The CDR3 DNA is TGTGCCAGTCGGGTAAGCAATCAGCCCCAGCATTTT. It specifies CASRVSNQPQHF.

V is TRBV2 and J is TRBJ1-1; 8 nucleotides line up with TRBD1. J was trimmed by 11 bases and V by 5 bases; bases with no gene match: 4. The CDR3 is 11 residues long. Looked up from germline, CDR1 is SNHLY and CDR2 is FYNNEI. The DNA for the CDR3 is TGTGCCAGCAGTAGACAGGGGATGGCTTTCTTT. This sequence encodes CASSRQGMAFF.

The rearrangement links TRBV4-3 to TRBJ2-2; 9 bases are a match to TRBD1. There are 17 residues in the CDR3. CDR1 is LGHNA and CDR2 is YSLEER in the germline V gene. The trim removed 1 base at V and 0 bases at J, leaving 3 bases unmatched. The CDR3: CASSQAGTGSNTGELFF. As DNA, the CDR3 is TGCGCCAGCAGCCAAGCTGGGACAGGGTCGAACACCGGGGAGCTGTTTTTT.

The chain is built from TRBV5-1 and TRBJ2-6; the D gene is possibly TRBD1 (6 bases). Trimming removed 3 bases at V and 0 bases at J, with 16 bases between. The CDR3 consists of 18 residues. Per the germline V gene, CDR1 is SGHRS and CDR2 is YFSETQ. For the CDR3, the DNA is TGCGCCAGCAGCTCCTCACACAGGGCCGGCTCTGGGGCCAACGTCCTGACTTTC. This encodes CASSSSHRAGSGANVLTF.

This chain links TRBV27 with TRBJ2-3; 8 positions agree with TRBD2. The germline V gene encodes CDR1 MNHEY and CDR2 SMNVEV (reference sequence). Germline trimming cut 5 bases from V and 2 bases from J; bases unmatched to any gene: 6. The CDR3 runs to 15 residues. This CDR3 is CASSPLAGFTDTQYF. The CDR3 nucleotides read TGTGCCAGCAGTCCCTTAGCGGGGTTCACAGATACGCAGTATTTT.

This clone appeared a single time. V is TRBV6-5 and J is TRBJ1-3; 7 nucleotides line up with TRBD1. This CDR3 spans 13 amino acids. The germline gives CDR1 MNHEY, CDR2 SVGAGI. With 7 bases clipped from V and 2 bases from J, the junction kept 2 bases outside the gene matches. The CDR3 sequence: CASTDRAGNTIYF. The DNA of the CDR3 is TGTGCCAGCACAGACAGGGCTGGAAACACCATATATTTT.

In this sample, this clone turned up once. CDR3 DNA sequence: TGTGCCAGCAGCTTTTCAGGGAACACTGAAGCTTTCTTT. Translating it yields CASSFSGNTEAFF. This rearrangement joins TRBV7-3 to TRBJ1-1; the D is unclear. V dropped 3 bases and J dropped 1 base, with 6 bases sitting between them. CDR3 length: 13 amino acids. CDR1 is SGHTA and CDR2 is FQGTGA in the germline V gene.

The genes are TRBV5-6 and TRBJ1-2, with 7 bases aligning to TRBD1. CDR3 length equals 15 residues. Germline V gene data show CDR1 as SGHDT and CDR2 as YYEEEE. The J segment lost 1 base and the V segment lost 2 bases, leaving 5 bases of the junction unmatched. The CDR3 sequence is CASSLLNRGNYGYTF. DNA for the CDR3: TGTGCCAGCAGCTTACTTAACAGGGGTAACTATGGCTACACCTTC.

The chain joins TRBV4-2 to TRBJ1-2; TRBD1 aligns across 8 bases. This CDR3 spans 18 amino acids. After removal of 0 bases from V and 4 bases from J, the junction contained 13 bases not matched to a gene. Germline CDR1 LGHNA, CDR2 YNFKEQ. CDR3 amino acids: CASSQDWQGVDRAYGYTF. The CDR3 bases are TGTGCCAGCAGCCAAGACTGGCAGGGGGTGGACAGGGCCTATGGCTACACCTTC.

This chain links TRBV2 with TRBJ2-3, with 9 bases aligning to TRBD2. This CDR3 spans 15 amino acids. Germline assignment: CDR1 SNHLY and CDR2 FYNNEI. V dropped 2 bases and J dropped 3; count of bases not matched to a gene: 3. The CDR3 loop reads CASSELAGGTDTQYF. In DNA, the CDR3 is TGTGCCAGCAGTGAATTGGCGGGGGGGACAGATACGCAGTATTTT.

V and J are TRBV9 and TRBJ2-7; 7 bases are a match to TRBD2. V shed 0 bases, J shed 4 bases, and the junction held 10 bases outside the gene matches. CDR3 length: 16 amino acids. In germline, CDR1 is SGDLS, CDR2 YYNGEE. The CDR3 DNA reads as TGTGCCAGCAGCGTAGATGGCGGGAGAAACATTTACGAGCAGTACTTC. Translating it yields CASSVDGGRNIYEQYF. The full variable domain, rest sourced from reference TRBV9 and TRBJ2-7, is DSGVTQTPKHLITATGQRVTLRCSPRSGDLSVYWYQQSLDQGLQFLIQYYNGEERAKGNILERFSAQQFPDLHSELNLSSLELGDSALYFCASSVDGGRNIYEQYFGPGTRLTVT.